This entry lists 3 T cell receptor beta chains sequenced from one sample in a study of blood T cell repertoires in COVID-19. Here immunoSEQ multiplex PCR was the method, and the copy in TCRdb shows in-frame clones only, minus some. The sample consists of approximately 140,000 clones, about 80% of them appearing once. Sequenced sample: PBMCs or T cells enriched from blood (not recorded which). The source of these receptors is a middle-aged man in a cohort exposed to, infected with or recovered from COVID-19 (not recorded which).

The CDR3 sequence is CASSPEGLAGSEQYF. The CDR3 DNA reads as TGCGCCAGCAGCCCAGAGGGACTAGCGGGGTCCGAGCAGTACTTC. The V and J genes are TRBV4-1 and TRBJ2-7, with TRBD2 matching over 13 bases. There are 15 residues in the CDR3. The junction had 6 bases not matched to a gene; V was cut back by 4 bases and J by 6 bases. The germline gives CDR1 MGHRA, CDR2 YSYEKL.

The CDR3 nucleotides read TGTGCCAGCAGCTTAAGGACTAGCGGGAGGGTACGAGAGACCCAGTACTTC. Its protein product is CASSLRTSGRVRETQYF. The chain uses TRBV11-2 and TRBJ2-5; TRBD2 aligns across 15 bases. CDR3 size: 17 residues. The germline gives CDR1 SGHAT, CDR2 FQNNGV. Trimming removed 2 bases from V and 4 bases from J; junction bases left unmatched: 5.

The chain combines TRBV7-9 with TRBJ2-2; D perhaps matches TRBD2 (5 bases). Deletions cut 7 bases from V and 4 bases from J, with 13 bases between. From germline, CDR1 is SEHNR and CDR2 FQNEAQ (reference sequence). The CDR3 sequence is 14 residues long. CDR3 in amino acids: CASTKLESTGELFF. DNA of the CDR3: TGTGCCAGCACCAAACTAGAATCCACCGGGGAGCTGTTTTTT.